This paragraph reports one T cell receptor (beta chain). Antigen specificity is unknown. This sample is part of a study of cytomegalovirus exposure and HLA in healthy donors. PCR involved 60 Vbeta and 13 Jbeta primers. Produced via immunoSEQ multiplex PCR; TCRdb's table is partial and in-frame only. The repertoire has about 150,000 clones, almost 85% of them found once; the top ten carry around 5.4%. The length of the CDR3 is 14 residues. Germline-derived CDR1 and CDR2 are SGHAT and FQDESV (reference sequence). The V and J ends lost 4 bases and 1 base respectively, with 8 bases between them. Study observations and caveats: The study found most TCR sequences rare, yet found some public TCRs in many donors. The authors later found HLA-associated TCR beta chains more clonally expanded than equally common others.

The specimen sequenced was PBMCs. This sequence originates from a man aged 25-45 years in good health and CMV-seropositive. The V call is TRBV11-1, the J call TRBJ2-1; weak D call: TRBD1 (5 bases). The CDR3 here is CASSSGLSYNEQFF. CDR3 DNA: TGTGCCAGCAGCTCAGGGTTGTCCTACAATGAGCAGTTCTTC.